The table lists the clone carrying this T cell receptor beta chain with a few counts. Its antigen is as yet unknown. Oncomine TCR Beta short-read sequencing was applied to DNA from cultured CD4+ T cells. TCRdb called the PCR reads again in MiXCR, with one record for every CDR3 protein. The repertoire has 5,000 or so distinct CDR3 sequences, around 40% of them found once; the top ten carry over 40%. The data originate from a study of vaccination and CD4 T cells after COVID-19. Study-wide context: Cellular stimulation was performed using overlapping spike peptides derived from SARS-CoV-2, HCoV-NL63, HCoV-OC43 and HCoV-229E.

Germline CDR1 is MNHNS and CDR2 is SASEGT. The CDR3 length is 14 residues. The V and J ends lost 8 bases and 0 bases respectively, with 10 bases between them. Sample treatment: roughly 10-day PBMC culture with coronavirus spike peptide pools or control peptides (ViraFEST assay). Unexposed donor CD4+ T cells predated the COVID-19 pandemic, collected 2011-2018. At days 3 and 7, half the medium was exchanged for fresh IL-2 medium. Sequencing was carried out using CD4+ T cells from blood, cultured in vitro. The J gene is TRBJ1-4, the V gene TRBV6-1; D might be TRBD1 (5 bases). The receptor's source is a human donor in good health. CDR3 in amino acids: CASGRQTTNEKLFF. In DNA, the CDR3 is TGTGCCAGCGGACGACAGACAACTAATGAAAAACTGTTTTTT.